This paragraph reports one T cell receptor beta chain. Its binding antigen is unknown. Per-base qualities were not stored, and no clone one base away is much larger. TCRbeta CDR3 regions were amplified from genomic DNA by means of the immunoSEQ Assay, a bias-controlled multiplex PCR. The authors' pipeline ran thus. Within the assay, amplification of reference gene primers was used to estimate how many nucleated cells each sample contained. To quantify the absolute abundance of each unique TCRbeta CDR3 rearrangement, sequence reads were collapsed and filtered. For each sample, productive Simpson clonality was calculated by taking the square root of Simpson's diversity index across productive rearrangements. TCRdb took over this immuneACCESS table, retaining in-frame rearrangements with V and J assigned. Such tables are incomplete; in checked studies, under half of the missing clones stem from an unresolved V gene, and the remainder is unexplained. The D gene and trimming were derived from the DNA, and the V and J assignments and clone size from that table. The sample yields hundreds of thousands of clones; 70% to 90% were counted once. The top ten hold approximately 3% of the sample.

This entry belongs to a study of blood T cell repertoires in COVID-19 (dated by TCRdb to the early 2020s). With respect to the entire study: Samples from collaborators originated in the United States, Italy and Spain and spanned both the acute and convalescent phases of COVID-19. The material from the prospective study consisted of cDNA or gDNA derived from T cells, B-cell-depleted T cells, or PBMCs. The dataset comprised deeply sampled blood TCRbeta repertoires from subjects exposed to, actively infected with, or recovered from COVID-19. The repertoires were released in a freely available public database intended as a resource for research on the immune response to SARS-CoV-2. The samples were drawn from two sources: the first 160 participants of the ongoing ImmuneRACE study, and over 950 subjects contributed by 6 global collaborators. Sample metadata almost always included a de-identified subject ID, COVID-19 status, age in years and sex. Where HLA class I and class II types were available, the types were taken from metadata supplied by the sample provider, not from assay-based typing.

Beyond this particular receptor, the publication reports: The amount of clinical and demographic metadata varied by source and participant and was provided uncurated.

At one collaborating source in Seattle, patients were enrolled during active infection and were followed longitudinally through the course of disease. The collaborating institutions used their own protocols to collect whole blood in K2EDTA tubes. For TCRbeta analysis, collaborators shipped samples as frozen whole blood, isolated PBMCs, or DNA extracted from either of those sample types. The sample was peripheral blood. The clonotype was recovered from a woman aged 25 to 45 with COVID-19, enrolled during active disease.

The CDR3 loop reads CASSQDITGIVGGYTF. The DNA is TGCGCCAGCAGCCAAGATATTACAGGGATTGTGGGGGGCTACACCTTC. This chain is built from TRBV4-3 and TRBJ1-2; TRBD1 is a possible D gene, resting on 6 matching bases. From its cysteine to its phenylalanine, the CDR3 spans 16 amino acids. The read is trimmed to its CDR3 DNA, 48 bases read in frame from base 1. V drops 0 bases and J drops 8 bases, leaving 19 bases in between. The germline V gene provides CDR1 LGHNA and CDR2 YSLEER.